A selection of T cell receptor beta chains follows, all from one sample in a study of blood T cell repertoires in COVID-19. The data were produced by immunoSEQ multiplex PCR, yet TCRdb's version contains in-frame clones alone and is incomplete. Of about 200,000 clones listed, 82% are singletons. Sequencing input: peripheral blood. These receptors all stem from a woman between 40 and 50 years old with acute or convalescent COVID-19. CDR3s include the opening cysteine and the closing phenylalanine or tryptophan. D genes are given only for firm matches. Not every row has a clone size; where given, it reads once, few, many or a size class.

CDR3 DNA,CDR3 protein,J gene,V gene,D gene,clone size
TGTGCCAGCAGCTCGGGACAGAATACGCAGTATTTT,CASSSGQNTQYF,TRBJ2-3,TRBV7-9,TRBD1,-
TGTGCCAGCAGCTTGGAAGCTGGGGGGGGTGGCTACACCTTC,CASSLEAGGGGYTF,TRBJ1-2,TRBV5-5,-,-
TGCAGTGCTAGTACCGGACTAGCGGGGGTCGAGCAGTTCTTC,CSASTGLAGVEQFF,TRBJ2-1,TRBV20-1,TRBD2,once
TGCAGTGCTAGACAGGGTGGGGGCTACACCTTC,CSARQGGGYTF,TRBJ1-2,TRBV20-1,-,once
TGTGCCAGCTCACCACCCGAAATAGCGGGAGAGACCCAGTACTTC,CASSPPEIAGETQYF,TRBJ2-5,TRBV18,TRBD2,-
TGCAGTGCTAGTACTAGCGAACTCTACAATGAGCAGTTCTTC,CSASTSELYNEQFF,TRBJ2-1,TRBV20-1,TRBD2,-
TGTGCCAGCAGTATCCGACTAGCTTACAATGAGCAGTTCTTC,CASSIRLAYNEQFF,TRBJ2-1,TRBV6-5,TRBD2,-
TGTGCCAGCAGCCAACTCGCGGGTGAGCAGTTCTTC,CASSQLAGEQFF,TRBJ2-1,TRBV4-2,-,-
TGTGCCAGCAGCTTGGAGGGATATGGGACACAGCATTTT,CASSLEGYGTQHF,TRBJ1-5,TRBV5-8,-,-
TGTGCCAGCAGTTACTCGGGGGGGGTCACTGAAGCTTTCTTT,CASSYSGGVTEAFF,TRBJ1-1,TRBV6-5,-,-
TGCAGTGCTAACACCAACACTGAAGCTTTCTTT,CSANTNTEAFF,TRBJ1-1,TRBV20-1,-,few
TGTGCCAGCAGCCCCCTCGGGGGGCAAGAGACCCAGTACTTC,CASSPLGGQETQYF,TRBJ2-5,TRBV6-5,TRBD2,once
TGTGCCGGGGGCGCCCGGACACCGCCCTACGAGCAGTACTTC,CAGGARTPPYEQYF,TRBJ2-7,TRBV30,-,-
TGTGCCACCAGCAGAGACCCGGGACAGCAACTCTATGGCTACACCTTC,CATSRDPGQQLYGYTF,TRBJ1-2,TRBV15,TRBD1,-
TGCGCCAGCAGCTTGGCTTTCGGGACTAGCTTTTCTCCCGGGGAGCTGTTTTCCTTT,CASSLAFGTSFSPGELFSF,TRBJ2-2,TRBV5-1,TRBD2,-
TGTGCCATCAGTGTCCAGGGCGGCAACTATGGCTACACCTTC,CAISVQGGNYGYTF,TRBJ1-2,TRBV10-3,-,-
TGCGCCAGCAGCTTCGGGACAAACTCCGGTCGCGAGCAGTACTTC,CASSFGTNSGREQYF,TRBJ2-7,TRBV5-1,-,-